These T cell receptor beta chains were read from a single sample in a study of shared clonotypes between healthy human individuals. This table comes from immunoSEQ multiplex PCR, and its TCRdb copy is limited to in-frame clones, with some not included. The sample holds around 1 million clones, approximately 80% seen once. Sequencing was done on a sample of memory CD4+ T cells sorted from blood. The receptors shown here come from a man in his late teens or twenties in good health. Each CDR3 is given with its conserved first and last residue. The D gene is left open where the match is weak. Rows may omit the clone size; those that give it use once, few, many or a size class.

v_gene	abundance	d_gene	j_gene	CDR3nt	CDR3aa
TRBV10-2	NA	NA	TRBJ1-6	TGCGCCACCAAATTGTCCCGGACAGAACAAATCTGGTCACCCCTCCACTTT	CATKLSRTEQIWSPLHF
TRBV5-4	NA	NA	TRBJ1-6	TGTGCCAGCAGCTTCGACGGAAGGGGTTCACCCCTCCACTTT	CASSFDGRGSPLHF
TRBV5-1	once	NA	TRBJ1-6	TGCGCCAGCAGCTTGGACGGATACTCACCCCTCCACTTT	CASSLDGYSPLHF
TRBV10-3	NA	NA	TRBJ1-4	TGTGCCATCCGGGACTCTAATGAAAAACTGTTTTTT	CAIRDSNEKLFF
TRBV5-1	NA	TRBD2	TRBJ2-1	TGCGCCAGCAGCCTACAAGCGGGAGGTTCTTACAATGAGCAGTTCTTC	CASSLQAGGSYNEQFF
TRBV27	NA	NA	TRBJ2-5	TGTGCCACCCCCCTCCCCGGGACAAGTGGCCACCAAGAGACCCAGTACTTC	CATPLPGTSGHQETQYF
TRBV2	NA	TRBD1	TRBJ1-1	TGTGCCAGCAGCGGGGACAGGGGGCGAGACACTGAAGCTTTCTTT	CASSGDRGRDTEAFF
TRBV30	few	NA	TRBJ1-1	TGTGCCTGGTTGGCGGGGCGTATAGCTTTCTTT	CAWLAGRIAFF
TRBV6-1	few	TRBD1	TRBJ1-6	TGTGCCAGCACCTTGGGACAGGGGCTTAATTCACCCCTCCACTTT	CASTLGQGLNSPLHF
TRBV18	NA	TRBD1	TRBJ2-7	TGTGCCAGCTCACCAAATGGACAGGGCTACGAGCAGTACTTC	CASSPNGQGYEQYF
TRBV7-2	NA	TRBD1	TRBJ2-7	TGTGCCAGCAGCCCAACCGGGACAGGAACCTACGAGCAGTACTTC	CASSPTGTGTYEQYF
TRBV6-5	NA	NA	TRBJ1-2	TGTGCCAGCATGGAAGACAGCTCCTATGGCTACACCTTC	CASMEDSSYGYTF
TRBV2	NA	NA	TRBJ1-1	TGTGCCAGCCAGCCCTTCCAGAACACTGAAGCTTTCTTT	CASQPFQNTEAFF
TRBV2	NA	NA	TRBJ2-3	TGTGCCAGCAGTCAGCGGACAGATACGCAGTATTTT	CASSQRTDTQYF
TRBV4-2	few	TRBD2	TRBJ2-1	TGTGCCAGCAGCCAAGAATTTCGCGGGAGTTCTGGCAATGAGCAGTTCTTC	CASSQEFRGSSGNEQFF
TRBV4-2	NA	TRBD1	TRBJ2-3	TGTGCCAGCAGCCTCGGACAGGCGAACACAGATACGCAGTATTTT	CASSLGQANTDTQYF
TRBV6-1	NA	TRBD1	TRBJ1-2	TGTGCCAGCAGTGGACAGGGGGCTTGGGATGGCTACACCTTC	CASSGQGAWDGYTF
TRBV30	NA	NA	TRBJ1-2	TGTGCCTGGAGTGTCACAGCATTTAACTATGGCTACACCTTC	CAWSVTAFNYGYTF
TRBV9	NA	TRBD2	TRBJ2-2	TGTGCCAGCAGCCCGGTGTGGGAGGGCCACGCCGGGGAGCTGTTTTTT	CASSPVWEGHAGELFF
TRBV6-1	NA	NA	TRBJ2-1	TGTGCCAGCAGCCCACAGGGACCAGCCTACAATGAGCAGTTCTTC	CASSPQGPAYNEQFF
TRBV19	NA	NA	TRBJ1-4	TGTGCCAGTAGTATTGGGGACGGGACATCTAATGAAAAACTGTTTTTT	CASSIGDGTSNEKLFF
TRBV29-1	NA	NA	TRBJ2-7	TGCAGCGTTCTCGGACATAGCTACGAGCAGTACTTC	CSVLGHSYEQYF
TRBV27	NA	TRBD1	TRBJ2-7	TGTGCCAGCAGTCCGTGGGACAGAGGCTACGAGCAGTACTTC	CASSPWDRGYEQYF
TRBV7-2	NA	NA	TRBJ2-3	TGTGCCAGCAGCCCACAGGGCCGCACAGATACGCAGTATTTT	CASSPQGRTDTQYF
TRBV4-1	NA	NA	TRBJ1-2	TGCGCCAGCACAGGGGCGGGACGGTATGGCTACACCTTC	CASTGAGRYGYTF
TRBV6-5	once	NA	TRBJ1-1	TGTGCCAGCAGCCGACGGAATGAAGCTTTCTTT	CASSRRNEAFF
TRBV28	few	NA	TRBJ1-2	TGTGCCAGCAGTTTGTCGTCGGCGGGGTATGGCTACACCTTC	CASSLSSAGYGYTF
TRBV11-2	NA	NA	TRBJ2-1	TGTGCCAGCAGTCTAGGAGAGCGCTCCTACAATGAGCAGTTCTTC	CASSLGERSYNEQFF
TRBV30	NA	TRBD2	TRBJ2-5	TGTGCCTGGAACCCTAGCGGGGGGGCGGAGACCCAGTACTTC	CAWNPSGGAETQYF
TRBV6-1	few	TRBD1	TRBJ1-3	TGTGCCAGCAGTGGATACAGGGGAGAGGCCTCTGGAAACACCATATATTTT	CASSGYRGEASGNTIYF
TRBV18	NA	TRBD1	TRBJ2-5	TGTGCCAGCTCACAGGGACAGACGGAGACCCAGTACTTC	CASSQGQTETQYF
TRBV5-4	NA	NA	TRBJ2-2	TGTGCCAGCAGCTTGGAGCTAGTTGGCGGGGAGCTGTTTTTT	CASSLELVGGELFF
TRBV4-1	NA	NA	TRBJ1-2	TGCGCCAGCAGCCAAGAGTCCCTGCGGGCAGACTATGGCTACACCTTC	CASSQESLRADYGYTF
TRBV7-9	NA	TRBD1	TRBJ2-3	TGTGCCAGCAGCTTCGGACAGGCCAGCACAGATACGCAGTATTTT	CASSFGQASTDTQYF
TRBV30	NA	TRBD1	TRBJ1-2	TGTGCCTGGAGTCCGGGACAGGGGGAGTACACCTTC	CAWSPGQGEYTF
TRBV2	NA	NA	TRBJ2-7	TGTGCCAGCAGTGCGGGGGAGATCTCCTACGAGCAGTACTTC	CASSAGEISYEQYF
TRBV2	NA	TRBD1	TRBJ1-2	TGTGCCAGCAGTTTTGGACAGGGGGCTGGGGGCTACACCTTC	CASSFGQGAGGYTF
TRBV15	NA	NA	TRBJ1-5	TGTGCCACCAGCAGAGATTTGTTAGGAGATAGCAATCAGCCCCAGCATTTT	CATSRDLLGDSNQPQHF
TRBV5-4	NA	NA	TRBJ2-7	TGTGCCAGCAGCACCCCCGTTGGGGAGCGGGCCTCCTACGAGCAGTACTTC	CASSTPVGERASYEQYF
TRBV9	many	NA	TRBJ2-7	TGTGCCAGCAGCGTTTACAGCGAAGGGGCGGGGGAGCAGTACTTC	CASSVYSEGAGEQYF
TRBV7-2	NA	NA	TRBJ1-4	TGTGCCAGCAGAACAACAGGGATTGGGAGTGAAAAACTGTTTTTT	CASRTTGIGSEKLFF
TRBV2	few	TRBD1	TRBJ2-7	TGTGCCAGCAGTAAAGGACAGGGGATCTACGAGCAGTACTTC	CASSKGQGIYEQYF